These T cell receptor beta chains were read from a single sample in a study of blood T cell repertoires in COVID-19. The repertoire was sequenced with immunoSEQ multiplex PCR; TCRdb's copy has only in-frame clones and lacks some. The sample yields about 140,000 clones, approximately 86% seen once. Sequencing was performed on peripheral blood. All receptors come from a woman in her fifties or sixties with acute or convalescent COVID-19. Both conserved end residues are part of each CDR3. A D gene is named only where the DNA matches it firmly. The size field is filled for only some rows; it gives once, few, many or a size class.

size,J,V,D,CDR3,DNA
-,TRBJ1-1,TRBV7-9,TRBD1,CASSIQGAGTEAFF,TGTGCCAGCAGTATACAGGGGGCTGGCACTGAAGCTTTCTTT
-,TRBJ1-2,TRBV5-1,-,CASSSGGQYDGYTF,TGCGCCAGCAGCTCGGGAGGACAGTACGATGGCTACACCTTC
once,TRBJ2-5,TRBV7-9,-,CASSLSQGMGETQYF,TGTGCCAGCAGCTTATCCCAGGGTATGGGGGAGACCCAGTACTTC
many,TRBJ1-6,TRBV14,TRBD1,CASSQLSGTGAPGGYNSPLHF,TGTGCCAGCAGCCAATTAAGTGGGACAGGGGCCCCAGGCGGCTATAATTCACCCCTCCACTTT
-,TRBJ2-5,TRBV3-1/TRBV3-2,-,CASSQASTRAETQYF,TGTGCCAGCAGCCAAGCCTCGACTAGGGCAGAGACCCAGTACTTC
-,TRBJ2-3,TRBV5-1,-,CASSLAGAGALTDTQYF,TGCGCCAGCAGCTTGGCCGGGGCGGGGGCCCTCACAGATACGCAGTATTTT
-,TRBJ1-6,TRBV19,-,CASSIGARSYNSPLHF,TGTGCCAGTAGTATAGGGGCCCGCTCCTATAATTCACCCCTCCACTTT
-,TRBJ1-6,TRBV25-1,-,CASSALLTGSYNSPLHF,TGTGCCAGCAGTGCCCTCTTAACAGGCTCCTATAATTCACCCCTCCACTTT
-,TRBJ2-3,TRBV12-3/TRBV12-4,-,CASSLSRNTQYF,TGTGCCAGCAGTTTGTCTCGTAATACGCAGTATTTT
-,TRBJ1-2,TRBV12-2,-,CASRSGDRGDGYTF,TGTGCAAGTCGCTCAGGGGACAGGGGGGATGGCTACACCTTC
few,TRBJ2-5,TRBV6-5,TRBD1,CASRKDRVGQETQYF,TGTGCCAGCAGAAAGGACAGGGTTGGACAAGAGACCCAGTACTTC
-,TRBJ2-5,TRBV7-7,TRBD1,CASSLGSKGAVEETQYF,TGTGCTAGCAGCTTAGGTTCCAAGGGGGCCGTAGAAGAGACCCAGTACTTC
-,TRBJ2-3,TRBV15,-,CATSSWGGLSTDTQYF,TGTGCCACCAGCAGTTGGGGGGGCCTGAGCACAGATACGCAGTATTTT
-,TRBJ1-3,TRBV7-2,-,CASSSRTPVSGNTIYF,TGTGCCAGCAGCTCAAGGACACCAGTCTCTGGAAACACCATATATTTT
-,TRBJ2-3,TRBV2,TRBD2,CASSEAGGPTGTQYF,TGTGCCAGCAGTGAGGCGGGGGGACCGACGGGTACGCAGTATTTT
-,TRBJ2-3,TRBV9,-,CASSVGGPTSDTQYF,TGTGCCAGCAGCGTAGGGGGGCCAACGTCAGATACGCAGTATTTT
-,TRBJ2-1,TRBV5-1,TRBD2,CASVLAGSSYNEQFF,TGCGCCAGCGTACTAGCGGGGAGCTCCTACAATGAGCAGTTCTTC
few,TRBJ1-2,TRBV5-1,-,CASSLSSPASGYTF,TGCGCCAGCAGCTTGTCAAGCCCAGCTAGTGGCTACACCTTC
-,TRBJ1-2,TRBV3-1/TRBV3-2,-,CASSQFQGYGYTF,TGTGCCAGCAGCCAATTTCAGGGCTATGGCTACACCTTC
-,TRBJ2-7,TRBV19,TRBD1,CASSSRQGADEQYF,TGTGCCAGTAGTTCCCGACAGGGGGCTGATGAGCAGTACTTC
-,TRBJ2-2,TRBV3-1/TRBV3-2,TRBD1,CASSLDRGFNSNTGELFF,TGTGCCAGCAGCCTTGACAGGGGTTTTAACTCGAACACCGGGGAGCTGTTTTTT
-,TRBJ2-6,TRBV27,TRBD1,CASSFWPGQGAGANVLTF,TGTGCCAGCAGTTTTTGGCCGGGACAGGGGGCCGGGGCCAACGTCCTGACTTTC
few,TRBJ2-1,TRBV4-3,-,CASSQEPGGIYNEQFF,TGCGCCAGCAGCCAAGAACCAGGGGGGATTTACAATGAGCAGTTCTTC
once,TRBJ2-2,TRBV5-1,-,CASDRGANTGELFF,TGCGCCAGCGACCGGGGGGCCAACACCGGGGAGCTGTTTTTT
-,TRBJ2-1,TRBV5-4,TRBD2,CASSPLAGGPSEQFF,TGTGCCAGCAGTCCCCTAGCGGGGGGGCCGAGTGAGCAGTTCTTC
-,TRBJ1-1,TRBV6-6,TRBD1,CASSARGRGLTEAFF,TGTGCCAGCAGTGCCCGGGGCAGGGGGCTTACTGAAGCTTTCTTT
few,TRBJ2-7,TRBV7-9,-,CASSLAQGRQYF,TGTGCCAGCAGCTTAGCCCAGGGCCGGCAGTACTTC
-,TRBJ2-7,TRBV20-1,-,CSASNLEQYF,TGCAGTGCATCTAATCTGGAGCAGTACTTC
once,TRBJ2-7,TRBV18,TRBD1,CASSPQTGWHEQYF,TGTGCCAGCTCACCCCAGACAGGGTGGCACGAGCAGTACTTC
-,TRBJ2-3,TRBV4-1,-,CASSSAQGGGTDTQYF,TGCGCCAGCAGCTCTGCACAGGGGGGGGGCACAGATACGCAGTATTTT
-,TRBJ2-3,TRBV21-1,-,CASSKRRTVTDTQYF,TGTGCCAGCAGCAAACGGCGGACAGTCACAGATACGCAGTATTTT
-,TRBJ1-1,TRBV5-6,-,CASSSPGRPNTEAFF,TGTGCCAGCAGCTCCCCCGGGAGGCCGAACACTGAAGCTTTCTTT
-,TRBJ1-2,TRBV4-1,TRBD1,CASSRITTGAYGYTF,TGCGCCAGCAGCCGCATCACGACAGGGGCCTATGGCTACACCTTC
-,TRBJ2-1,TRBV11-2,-,CASSSNRENEQFF,TGTGCCAGCAGCTCTAACAGGGAAAATGAGCAGTTCTTC
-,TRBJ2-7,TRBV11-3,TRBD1,CASSYRRDRGYEQYF,TGTGCCAGCAGCTACCGACGGGACAGGGGGTACGAGCAGTACTTC
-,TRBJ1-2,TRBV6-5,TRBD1,CASGDRVGYTF,TGTGCCAGCGGAGACAGGGTTGGCTACACCTTC
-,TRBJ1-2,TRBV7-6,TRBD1,CASSLGDRIYTF,TGTGCCAGCAGCTTAGGGGACAGGATCTACACCTTC
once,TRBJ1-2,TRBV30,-,CAWSDPGHNYGYTF,TGTGCCTGGAGTGACCCGGGACATAACTATGGCTACACCTTC
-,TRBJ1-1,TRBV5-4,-,CASSLVRGGNTEAFF,TGTGCCAGCAGCTTGGTACGGGGGGGGAACACTGAAGCTTTCTTT
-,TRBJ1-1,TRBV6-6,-,CASSPGTEAFF,TGTGCCAGCTCTCCCGGGACTGAAGCTTTCTTT
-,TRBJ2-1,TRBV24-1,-,CATSDPGLLKGNEQFF,TGTGCCACCAGTGACCCGGGACTCCTAAAAGGCAATGAGCAGTTCTTC
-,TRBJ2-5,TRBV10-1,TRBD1,CASRGQGEETQYF,TGCGCCAGCAGGGGACAGGGCGAGGAGACCCAGTACTTC
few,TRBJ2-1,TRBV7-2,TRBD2,CASSKRGYNEQFF,TGTGCCAGCAGCAAGCGGGGTTACAATGAGCAGTTCTTC
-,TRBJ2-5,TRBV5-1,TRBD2,CASSLGSGGKYQETQYF,TGCGCCAGCAGCTTGGGTAGCGGGGGGAAGTACCAAGAGACCCAGTACTTC
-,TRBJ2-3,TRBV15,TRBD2,CATSRDTSGVTDTQYF,TGTGCCACCAGCAGAGATACTAGCGGGGTCACAGATACGCAGTATTTT
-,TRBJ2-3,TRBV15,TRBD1,CATSRGTGSSTDTQYF,TGTGCCACCAGCAGAGGGACAGGGTCTTCCACAGATACGCAGTATTTT
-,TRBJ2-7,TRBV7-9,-,CASSFPSPGAGDF,TGTGCCAGCAGCTTCCCCTCCCCAGGCGCAGGGGACTTC
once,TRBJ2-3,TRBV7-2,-,CASSPSAYTQYF,TGTGCCAGCAGCCCTAGTGCCTATACGCAGTATTTT
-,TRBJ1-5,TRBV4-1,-,CASSQREWEPQHF,TGCGCCAGCAGTCAAAGGGAGTGGGAGCCCCAGCATTTT
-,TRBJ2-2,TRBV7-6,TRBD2,CASSSTSGGANTGELFF,TGTGCCAGCAGCTCAACTAGCGGGGGAGCGAACACCGGGGAGCTGTTTTTT
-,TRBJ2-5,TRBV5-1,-,CASRPGSQETQYF,TGCGCCAGCCGACCGGGAAGTCAAGAGACCCAGTACTTC
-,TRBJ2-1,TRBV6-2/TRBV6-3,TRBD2,CASSQASGGPYNEQFF,TGTGCCAGCAGCCAAGCTAGCGGGGGGCCCTACAATGAGCAGTTCTTC
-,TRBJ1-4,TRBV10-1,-,CASSEGANEKLFF,TGCGCCAGCAGTGAGGGAGCTAATGAAAAACTGTTTTTT
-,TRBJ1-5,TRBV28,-,CASTPGGSNQPQHF,TGTGCCAGCACACCCGGGGGGTCCAATCAGCCCCAGCATTTT